A selection of T cell receptor beta chains follows, all from one sample in a study of blood T cell repertoires in COVID-19. Some clones are missing from TCRdb's copy, which holds only in-frame ones; the method was immunoSEQ multiplex PCR. This sample has some 160,000 clones, with approximately 85% found just once. Sequenced input: peripheral blood. The receptors shown here come from a woman of 80 years or more with COVID-19, enrolled during active disease. CDR3s include the opening cysteine and the closing phenylalanine or tryptophan. A D gene is named only where the DNA matches it firmly.

NA | TRBJ2-5 | TRBV2 | CASTPEETQYF
TRBD1 | TRBJ2-1 | TRBV11-2 | CASSLRQGGVSEQFF
TRBD2 | TRBJ2-7 | TRBV5-4 | CASSLASGQGSYEQYF
NA | TRBJ1-1 | TRBV4-1 | CASSLRPAQGEGTEAFF
NA | TRBJ2-3 | TRBV18 | CASSPPVEDTQYF
NA | TRBJ1-1 | TRBV7-9 | CASSFRGVSEAFF
NA | TRBJ2-3 | TRBV10-3 | CAVSGVTDTQYF
TRBD1 | TRBJ2-7 | TRBV2 | CASSDRTGVAEQYF
TRBD1 | TRBJ1-3 | TRBV11-2 | CASSSSGGWYTIYF
NA | TRBJ2-1 | TRBV28 | CASTGRGTGEQFF
TRBD1 | TRBJ1-6 | TRBV7-2 | CASSLVGTGFFSPLHF
TRBD2 | TRBJ2-7 | TRBV27 | CASSPWGRLSWREGGEQYF
NA | TRBJ1-5 | TRBV5-6 | CASSLYNQPQHF
TRBD1 | TRBJ1-6 | TRBV5-1 | CASSRTGQGSPLHF
TRBD1 | TRBJ2-3 | TRBV12-3/TRBV12-4 | CASTRTGGTQYF
NA | TRBJ1-2 | TRBV7-2 | CASNDGGPYGYTF
TRBD1 | TRBJ2-5 | TRBV7-8 | CASARDRGPTQYF
NA | TRBJ1-5 | TRBV4-1 | CASSQAPGDQPQHF
TRBD2 | TRBJ2-3 | TRBV3-1/TRBV3-2 | CASSPSGVSTDTQYF
TRBD2 | TRBJ2-2 | TRBV6-4 | CASSREGNTGELFF
NA | TRBJ1-4 | TRBV10-3 | CAIKAGTNEKLFF
TRBD2 | TRBJ2-7 | TRBV11-2 | CASSLDITSGSFWPEQYF
NA | TRBJ2-7 | TRBV18 | CASSPPAGSSYEQYF
TRBD1 | TRBJ2-7 | TRBV28 | CASSPGTGGYEQYF
NA | TRBJ1-1 | TRBV28 | CASYDWSTEAFF
NA | TRBJ2-1 | TRBV21-1 | CASSKRTSGGNNEQFF
NA | TRBJ1-5 | TRBV24-1 | CATSDQTGPGNQPQHF
TRBD1 | TRBJ2-2 | TRBV25-1 | CASRPGQGISTGELFF
TRBD1 | TRBJ1-2 | TRBV18 | CASSSDRGSDYGYTF
NA | TRBJ1-5 | TRBV7-8 | CASSLGGTGPGMQHF
NA | TRBJ1-2 | TRBV10-3 | CAISESWAGKNYGYTF
NA | TRBJ2-7 | TRBV2 | CASSEGRGAYEQYF
TRBD1 | TRBJ1-5 | TRBV18 | CASSGTGINQPQHF
NA | TRBJ2-2 | TRBV7-9 | CASSYQIRVEGGELFF
NA | TRBJ2-5 | TRBV25-1 | CASSEYRETQYF
NA | TRBJ2-5 | TRBV10-3 | CAIRKTEYQETQYF
NA | TRBJ2-2 | TRBV2 | CASSVDRWAGELFF
TRBD2 | TRBJ2-3 | TRBV7-6 | CASSLAGEGTDTQYF
TRBD2 | TRBJ2-5 | TRBV6-5 | CASSPSGRQTQYF
TRBD1 | TRBJ2-4 | TRBV18 | CASSLRDRVVKNIQYF
NA | TRBJ1-6 | TRBV2 | CASSEAGQGRISPLHF
TRBD1 | TRBJ1-4 | TRBV12-3/TRBV12-4 | CASRRGQGEKLFF
NA | TRBJ1-5 | TRBV12-3/TRBV12-4 | CASNSGPNQPQHF
NA | TRBJ2-3 | TRBV18 | CASSVLPETADTQYF
TRBD1 | TRBJ2-2 | TRBV18 | CASSRGQGNTGELFF
TRBD2 | TRBJ2-3 | TRBV7-9 | CASSPGLASGDTQYF
TRBD1 | TRBJ1-2 | TRBV30 | CAWSSYRGASPYGYTF
TRBD2 | TRBJ2-5 | TRBV10-1 | CASSESAGGGETQYF
NA | TRBJ2-1 | TRBV5-4 | CASSPIGSYNEQFF
NA | TRBJ2-1 | TRBV15 | CATSRDRGAFDEQFF
NA | TRBJ2-5 | TRBV7-2 | CASSSQGWQETQYF
TRBD1 | TRBJ1-2 | TRBV27 | CASRFRDRGARGSGYTF
TRBD1 | TRBJ2-6 | TRBV25-1 | CASGRTGGGFGANVLTF
TRBD1 | TRBJ2-5 | TRBV7-8 | CASSPHRWTGETQYF
TRBD1 | TRBJ2-7 | TRBV2 | CASRSGTGGAEQYF
TRBD1 | TRBJ2-7 | TRBV30 | CAWFGQGDGQYF
NA | TRBJ1-6 | TRBV6-2/TRBV6-3 | CASSPRWMGPAGNSPLHF
TRBD2 | TRBJ2-3 | TRBV5-8 | CASSAVTPGGDTQYF
NA | TRBJ2-3 | TRBV21-1 | CASSRRDRNTDTQYF